Given below is one T cell receptor beta chain in context. In germline, CDR1 is LGHDT, CDR2 YNNKEL (reference sequence). The CDR3 sequence is 15 residues long. With 0 bases removed from V and 7 bases from J, the gap between germline ends came to 16 bases. The record originates from a study of blood T cell repertoires in COVID-19. Study in general: T cells, B-cell-depleted T cells, or PBMCs supplied cDNA or gDNA.

Original data processing: Reference gene primer amplification gave nucleated cell count estimates. Clones were read by immunoSEQ multiplex PCR, and TCRdb kept only the in-frame ones, dropping some. From that table come the V and J calls and clone size; the DNA was used to work out D and trimming. Of 160,000 or so clones in the sample, approximately 90% were seen once. Material for sequencing was peripheral blood. This sequence was found in a man aged 18 to 30 with acute or convalescent COVID-19. The chain combines TRBV3-1 (or the pseudogene TRBV3-2) with TRBJ2-7; possible D gene TRBD2, 6 bases. The CDR3 region is CASSQDPATEGEQYF. DNA for the CDR3: TGTGCCAGCAGCCAAGATCCTGCGACGGAGGGGGAGCAGTACTTC.